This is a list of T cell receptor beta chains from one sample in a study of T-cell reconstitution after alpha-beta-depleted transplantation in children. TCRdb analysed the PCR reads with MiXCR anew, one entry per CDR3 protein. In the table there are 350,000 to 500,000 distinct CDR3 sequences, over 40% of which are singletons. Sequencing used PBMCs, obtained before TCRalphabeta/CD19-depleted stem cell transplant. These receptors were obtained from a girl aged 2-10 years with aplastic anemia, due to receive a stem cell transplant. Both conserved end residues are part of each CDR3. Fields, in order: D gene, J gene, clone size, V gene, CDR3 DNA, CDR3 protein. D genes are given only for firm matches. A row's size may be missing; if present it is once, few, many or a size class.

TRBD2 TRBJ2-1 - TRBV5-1 TGCGCCAGCCGACTAGTGACTAGCGGGAAGAATGAGCAGTTCTTC CASRLVTSGKNEQFF
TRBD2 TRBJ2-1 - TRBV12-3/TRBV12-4 TGTGCCAGCAGTTTCAAACTAGCGGGTAACAATGAGCAGTTCTTC CASSFKLAGNNEQFF
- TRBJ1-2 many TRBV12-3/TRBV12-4 TGTGCCAGCAGTTTCGGGGGCTTTAACTATGGCTACACCTTC CASSFGGFNYGYTF
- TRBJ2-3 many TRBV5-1 TGCGCCAGCAACTCCCAGTATGCCACAGATACGCAGTATTTT CASNSQYATDTQYF
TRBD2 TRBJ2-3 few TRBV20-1 TGCAGTGCGTCGAGTGGGACTAAAAGAGCAGATACGCAGTATTTT CSASSGTKRADTQYF
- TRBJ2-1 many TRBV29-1 TGCAGCGTTGTATGGGCTGCTTACAATGAGCAGTTCTTC CSVVWAAYNEQFF
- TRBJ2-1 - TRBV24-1 TGTGCCACCAGTGATTTCGGGCAGGTCGAGAATGAGCAGTTCTTC CATSDFGQVENEQFF
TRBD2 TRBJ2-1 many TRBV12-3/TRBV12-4 TGTGCCAGCAGTTCGGGGCAGCGGGAAGCGAGTGAGCAGTTCTTC CASSSGQREASEQFF
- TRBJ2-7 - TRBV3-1 TGTGCCAGCAGCCAAGATTTGAGAGGAGTCGAGGAAAAACCTCTCTCCTACGAGCAGTACTTC CASSQDLRGVEEKPLSYEQYF
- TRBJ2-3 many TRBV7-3 TGTGCCAGCAGCTTAACCCCCGGGGATACGCAGTATTTT CASSLTPGDTQYF
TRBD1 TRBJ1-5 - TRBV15 TGTGCCACCAGCAGAGATGGACTGGGGACAGGGCAAGGGCCCCAGCATTTT CATSRDGLGTGQGPQHF
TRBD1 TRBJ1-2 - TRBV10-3 TGTGCCATCAGTCGACAGGGGGCAGCCTATGGCTACACCTTC CAISRQGAAYGYTF
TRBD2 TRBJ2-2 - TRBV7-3 TGTGCCAGCAGCTTATCGGGCGGGAGGGCCGGGGAGCTGTTTTTT CASSLSGGRAGELFF
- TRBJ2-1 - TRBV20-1 TGCAGTGCTAGTGAGACCTTCTCCTACAATGAGCAGTTCTTC CSASETFSYNEQFF
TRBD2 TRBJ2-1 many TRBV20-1 TGCAGTGCGGGACTAGCGGGAGTCCGCATGAATGAGCAGTTCTTC CSAGLAGVRMNEQFF
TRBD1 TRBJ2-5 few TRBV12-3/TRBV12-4 TGTGCCAGCAGCTATCGAGGGGACAGGGAGACCCAGTACTTC CASSYRGDRETQYF
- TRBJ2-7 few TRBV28 TGTGCCAGCAGCCAACTAGTTGGGGGCTACGAGCAGTACTTC CASSQLVGGYEQYF
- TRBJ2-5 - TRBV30 TGTGCCTGGAGTCTCTGGGTGGAGACCCAGTACTTC CAWSLWVETQYF
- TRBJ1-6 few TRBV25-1 TGTGCCAGCAGTGAATTGAGGACCGCAGATTCACCCCTCCACTTT CASSELRTADSPLHF
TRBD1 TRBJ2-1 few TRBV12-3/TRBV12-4 TGTGCCAGCAGCCCGGCTGGACAGGGGAGATGGTTCTTC CASSPAGQGRWFF
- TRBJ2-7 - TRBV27 TGTGCCAGCACACAACATCGCTACGAGCAGTACTTC CASTQHRYEQYF
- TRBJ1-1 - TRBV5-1 TGCGCCAGCAGCTTGGCCGTCAGCCTGAACACTGAAGCTTTCTTT CASSLAVSLNTEAFF
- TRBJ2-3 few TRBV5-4 TGTGCCAGCAGCCAAGACAGTTCAGCTACGCAGTATTTT CASSQDSSATQYF
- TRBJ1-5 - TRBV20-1 TGCAGTGCTAGGGTACCTTCTAGCAATCAGCCCCAGCATTTT CSARVPSSNQPQHF
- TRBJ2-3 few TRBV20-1 TGCAGTGCCCAGACTGGCCACTCAGATACGCAGTATTTT CSAQTGHSDTQYF
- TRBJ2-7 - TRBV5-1 TGCGCCAGCAGCTTTCTTTCTCCGGGAGAGGGGGAGCAGTACTTC CASSFLSPGEGEQYF
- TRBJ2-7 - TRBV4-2 TGTGCCAGCAGCCAAGATCCGGGGCGCGGCTACGAGCAGTACTTC CASSQDPGRGYEQYF
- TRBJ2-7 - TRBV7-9 TGTGCCAGCAGCTTCACTCCGGAAGATGTCTACGAGCAGTACTTC CASSFTPEDVYEQYF
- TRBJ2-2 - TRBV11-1 TGTGCCAGCAGCCAGGGGGTCAGCCGGAGGGAATCAAACACCGGGGAGCTGTTTTTT CASSQGVSRRESNTGELFF
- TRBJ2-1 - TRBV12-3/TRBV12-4 TGTGCCAGCAGTTTAGCAGTTGAGCAGTTCTTC CASSLAVEQFF
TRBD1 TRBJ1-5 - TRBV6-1 TGTGCCAGCAGTCGGGACAGGGCGGGCAATCAGCCCCAGCATTTT CASSRDRAGNQPQHF
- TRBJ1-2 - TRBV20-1 TGCAGTGCTAGGCCAGGGAACAACTATGGCTACACCTTC CSARPGNNYGYTF
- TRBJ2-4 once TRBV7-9 TGTGCCAGCAGCCGGGGACTGTCCATAAACATTCAGTACTTC CASSRGLSINIQYF
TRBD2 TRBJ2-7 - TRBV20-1 TGCAGTGCTGGGGATAGCGGGGGCTGGTACGAGCAGTACTTC CSAGDSGGWYEQYF
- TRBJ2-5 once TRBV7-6 TGTGCCAGCAGCACCCTGGCCCCCAGCGTTTACCAAGAGACCCAGTACTTC CASSTLAPSVYQETQYF
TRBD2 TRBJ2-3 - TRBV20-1 TGCAGTGCTAGGTGGGGGGGTGAAGATACGCAGTATTTT CSARWGGEDTQYF
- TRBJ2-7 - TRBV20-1 TGCAGTGCTGGACTCCCAGCAAGGGAGCAGTACTTC CSAGLPAREQYF
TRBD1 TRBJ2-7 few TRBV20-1 TGCAGTGCTAGGCACCCCGGACAGGTCTACGAGCAGTACTTC CSARHPGQVYEQYF
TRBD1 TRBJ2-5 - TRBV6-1 TGTGCCAGCAGTACCAACACAGGGGGCGCCTCGAAGACCCAGTACTTC CASSTNTGGASKTQYF
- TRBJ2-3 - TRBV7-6 TGTGCCAGCAGCTTAGTAATAGAGGATACGCAGTATTTT CASSLVIEDTQYF
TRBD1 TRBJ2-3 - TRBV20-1 TGCAGTGCTAGGGGACAGTCCCCAGATACGCAGTATTTT CSARGQSPDTQYF
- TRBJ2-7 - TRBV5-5 TGTGCCAGCAGCTTGTCGACCGGGGCCAAGACCGAGCAGTACTTC CASSLSTGAKTEQYF
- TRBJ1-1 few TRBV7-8 TGTGCCAGCAGCCCGGGACTGACAAACACTGAAGCTTTCTTT CASSPGLTNTEAFF
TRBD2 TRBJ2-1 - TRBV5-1 TGCGCCAGCAGCCGGGGGGGCCCGGGGAATGAGCAGTTCTTC CASSRGGPGNEQFF
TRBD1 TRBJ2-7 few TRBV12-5 TGTGCTAGTGGTTTGGTACTCGGGACAGATTCCTACGAGCAGTACTTC CASGLVLGTDSYEQYF
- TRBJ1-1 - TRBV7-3 TGTGCCAGCAGCTTATCGGGGGACACTGAAGCTTTCTTT CASSLSGDTEAFF
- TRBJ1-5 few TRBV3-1 TGTGCCAGCAGCCAAGGGAACGGTATTGATCAGCCCCAGCATTTT CASSQGNGIDQPQHF
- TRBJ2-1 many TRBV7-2 TGTGCCAGCACCGGGACATTAAATTTGGATGAGCAGTTCTTC CASTGTLNLDEQFF
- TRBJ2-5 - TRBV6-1 TGTGCCAGCAGACTTCCGGGGGCCCAAGAGACCCAGTACTTC CASRLPGAQETQYF
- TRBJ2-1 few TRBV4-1 TGCGCCAGCAGCCAAGTCCAGGGGTCGGGTAATGAGCAGTTCTTC CASSQVQGSGNEQFF
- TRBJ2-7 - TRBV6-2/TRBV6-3 TGTGCCAGCAGTTACTCTTCGCGGACGAGTGTTTACGAGCAGTACTTC CASSYSSRTSVYEQYF
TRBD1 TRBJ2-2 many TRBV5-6 TGTGCCAGCAGCTCTGAGGGGTACGGGACAGGGGACACCGGGGAGCTGTTTTTT CASSSEGYGTGDTGELFF
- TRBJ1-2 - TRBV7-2 TGTGCCAGCAGCTTAGACCCCAGCCTTATAGGCTACACCTTC CASSLDPSLIGYTF
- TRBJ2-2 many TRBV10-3 TGTGCCATCGCAGGGACCCCGACGGTGAACACCGGGGAGCTGTTTTTT CAIAGTPTVNTGELFF